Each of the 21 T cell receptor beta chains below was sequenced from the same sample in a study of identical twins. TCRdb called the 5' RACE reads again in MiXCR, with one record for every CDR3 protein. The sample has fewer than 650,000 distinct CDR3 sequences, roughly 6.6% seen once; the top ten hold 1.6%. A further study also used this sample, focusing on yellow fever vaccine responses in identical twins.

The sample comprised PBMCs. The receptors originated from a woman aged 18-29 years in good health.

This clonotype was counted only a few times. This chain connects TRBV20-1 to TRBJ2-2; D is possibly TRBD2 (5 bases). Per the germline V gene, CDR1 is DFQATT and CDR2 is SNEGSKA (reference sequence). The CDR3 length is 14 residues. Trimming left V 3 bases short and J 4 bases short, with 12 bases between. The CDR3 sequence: CSARGDWLTGELFF. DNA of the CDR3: TGCAGTGCTAGGGGAGACTGGCTCACCGGGGAGCTGTTTTTT.

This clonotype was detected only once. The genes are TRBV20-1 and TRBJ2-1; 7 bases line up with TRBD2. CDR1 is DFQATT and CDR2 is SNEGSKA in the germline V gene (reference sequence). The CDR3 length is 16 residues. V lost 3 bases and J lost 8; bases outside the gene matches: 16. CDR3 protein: CSASPTLAATRDEQFF. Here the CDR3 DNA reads TGCAGTGCTAGTCCTACTCTAGCGGCTACAAGGGATGAGCAGTTCTTC.

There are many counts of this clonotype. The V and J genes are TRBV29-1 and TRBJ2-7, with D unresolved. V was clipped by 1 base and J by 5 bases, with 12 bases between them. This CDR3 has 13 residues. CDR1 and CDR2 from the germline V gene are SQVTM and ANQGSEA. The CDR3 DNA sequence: TGCAGCGTTGAAGTTTCACCCGCGAACGAGCAGTACTTC. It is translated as CSVEVSPANEQYF.

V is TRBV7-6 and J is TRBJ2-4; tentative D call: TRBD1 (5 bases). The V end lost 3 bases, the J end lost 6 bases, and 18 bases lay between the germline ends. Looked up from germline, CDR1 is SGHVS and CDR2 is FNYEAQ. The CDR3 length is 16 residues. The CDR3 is CASSFGPAGPGNIQYF. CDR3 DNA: TGTGCCAGCAGCTTTGGTCCAGCAGGGCCAGGAAACATTCAGTACTTC. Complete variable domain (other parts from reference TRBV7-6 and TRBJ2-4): GAGVSQSPRYKVTKRGQDVALRCDPISGHVSLYWYRQALGQGPEFLTYFNYEAQQDKSGLPNDRFSAERPEGSISTLTIQRTEQRDSAMYRCASSFGPAGPGNIQYFGAGTRLSVL.

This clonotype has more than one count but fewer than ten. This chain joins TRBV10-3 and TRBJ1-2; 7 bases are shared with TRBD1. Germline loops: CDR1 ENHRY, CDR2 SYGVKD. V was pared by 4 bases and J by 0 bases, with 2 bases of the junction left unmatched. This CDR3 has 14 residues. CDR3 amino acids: CAISVGQPNYGYTF. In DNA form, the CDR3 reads TGTGCCATCAGTGTGGGACAGCCTAACTATGGCTACACCTTC.

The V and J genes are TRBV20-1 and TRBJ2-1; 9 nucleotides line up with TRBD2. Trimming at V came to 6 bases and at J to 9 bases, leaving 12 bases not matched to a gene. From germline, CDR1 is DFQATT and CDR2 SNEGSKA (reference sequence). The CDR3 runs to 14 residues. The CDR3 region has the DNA TGCAGTGCAAGATCTAGCGGGGACGGCGGTGAGCAGTTCTTC. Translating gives CSARSSGDGGEQFF.

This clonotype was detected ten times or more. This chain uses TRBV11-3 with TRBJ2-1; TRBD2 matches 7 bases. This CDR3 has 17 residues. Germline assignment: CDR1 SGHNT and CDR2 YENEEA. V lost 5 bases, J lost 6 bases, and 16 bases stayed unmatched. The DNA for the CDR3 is TGTGCCAGCAGCCCCGTTTTTTCCGGGAGGTCTACCAATGAGCAGTTCTTC. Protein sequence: CASSPVFSGRSTNEQFF.

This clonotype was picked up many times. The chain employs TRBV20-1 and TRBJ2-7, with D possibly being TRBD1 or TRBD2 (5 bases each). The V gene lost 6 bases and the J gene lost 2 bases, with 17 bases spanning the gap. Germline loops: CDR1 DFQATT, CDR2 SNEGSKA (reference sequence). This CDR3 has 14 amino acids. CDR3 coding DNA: TGCAGTGCCCAGACCGGGACGGCGCCCTACGAGCAGTACTTC. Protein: CSAQTGTAPYEQYF.

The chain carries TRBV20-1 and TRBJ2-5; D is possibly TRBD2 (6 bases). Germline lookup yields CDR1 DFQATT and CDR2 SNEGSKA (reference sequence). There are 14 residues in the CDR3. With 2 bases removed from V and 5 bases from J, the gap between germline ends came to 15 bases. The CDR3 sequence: CSARRGGLRETQYF. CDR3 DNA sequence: TGCAGTGCTAGACGAGGAGGGTTGCGGGAGACCCAGTACTTC.

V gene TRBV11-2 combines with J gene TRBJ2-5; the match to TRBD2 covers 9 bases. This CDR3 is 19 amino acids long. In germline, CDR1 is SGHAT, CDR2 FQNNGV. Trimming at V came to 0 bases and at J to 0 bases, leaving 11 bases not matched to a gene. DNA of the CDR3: TGTGCCAGCAGCTTAGAGCGGTCCCGGAGCGGGAGGTACCAAGAGACCCAGTACTTC. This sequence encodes CASSLERSRSGRYQETQYF.

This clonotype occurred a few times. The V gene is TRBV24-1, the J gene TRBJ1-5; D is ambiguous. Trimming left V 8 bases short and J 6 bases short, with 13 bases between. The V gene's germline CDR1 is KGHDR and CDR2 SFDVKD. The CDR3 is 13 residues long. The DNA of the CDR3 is TGTGCCACCAAGGGTAGTGTGGGTCAGCCCCAGCATTTT. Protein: CATKGSVGQPQHF.

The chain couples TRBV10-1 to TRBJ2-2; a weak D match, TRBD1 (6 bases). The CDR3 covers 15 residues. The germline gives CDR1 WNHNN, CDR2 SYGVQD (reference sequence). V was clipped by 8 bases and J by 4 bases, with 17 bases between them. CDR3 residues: CASQEQGVSTGELFF. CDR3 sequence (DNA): TGCGCCAGCCAGGAACAGGGCGTCAGCACCGGGGAGCTGTTTTTT.

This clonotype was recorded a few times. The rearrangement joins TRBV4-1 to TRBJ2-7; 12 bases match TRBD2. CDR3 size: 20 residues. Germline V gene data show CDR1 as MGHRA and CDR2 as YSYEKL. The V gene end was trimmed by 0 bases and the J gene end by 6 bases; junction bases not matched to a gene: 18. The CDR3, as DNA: TGCGCCAGCAGCCAAGAACCCCCATCTAGCGGGAGGGCCGGGTGGGTCGAGCAGTACTTC. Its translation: CASSQEPPSSGRAGWVEQYF.

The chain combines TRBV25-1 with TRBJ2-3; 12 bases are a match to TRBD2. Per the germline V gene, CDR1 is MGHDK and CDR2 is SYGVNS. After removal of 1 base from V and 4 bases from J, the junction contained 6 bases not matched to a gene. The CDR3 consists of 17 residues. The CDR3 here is CASSESPSGRAPDTQYF. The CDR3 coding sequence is TGTGCCAGCAGTGAATCCCCTAGCGGGAGGGCCCCAGATACGCAGTATTTT.

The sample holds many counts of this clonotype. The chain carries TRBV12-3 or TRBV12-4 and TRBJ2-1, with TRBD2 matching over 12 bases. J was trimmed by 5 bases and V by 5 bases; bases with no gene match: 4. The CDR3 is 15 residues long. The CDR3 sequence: CASSPGLAGHNEQFF. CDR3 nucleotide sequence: TGTGCCAGCAGTCCTGGACTAGCGGGACACAATGAGCAGTTCTTC.

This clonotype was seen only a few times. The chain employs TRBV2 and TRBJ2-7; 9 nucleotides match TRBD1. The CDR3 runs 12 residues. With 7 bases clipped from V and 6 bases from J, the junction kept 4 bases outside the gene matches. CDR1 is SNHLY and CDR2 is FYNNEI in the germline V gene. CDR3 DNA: TGTGCCAGCAAACAGGGGGCTTTCGAGCAGTACGTC. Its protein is CASKQGAFEQYV.

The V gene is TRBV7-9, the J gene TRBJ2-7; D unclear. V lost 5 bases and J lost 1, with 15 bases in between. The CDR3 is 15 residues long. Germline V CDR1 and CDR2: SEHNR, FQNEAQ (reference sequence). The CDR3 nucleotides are TGTGCCAGCAGCCCTGGGGTTGGGCCTTCCTACGAGCAGTACTTC. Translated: CASSPGVGPSYEQYF.

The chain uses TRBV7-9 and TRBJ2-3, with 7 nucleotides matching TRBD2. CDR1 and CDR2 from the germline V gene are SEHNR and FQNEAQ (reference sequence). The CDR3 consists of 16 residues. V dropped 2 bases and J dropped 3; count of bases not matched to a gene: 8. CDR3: CASSLIAGVGTDTQYF. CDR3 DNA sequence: TGTGCCAGCAGCTTAATTGCGGGAGTTGGGACAGATACGCAGTATTTT.

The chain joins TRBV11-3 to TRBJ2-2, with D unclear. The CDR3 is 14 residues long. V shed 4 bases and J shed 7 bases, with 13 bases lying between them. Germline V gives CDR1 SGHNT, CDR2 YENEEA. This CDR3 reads CASSSSSVGGELFF. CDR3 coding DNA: TGTGCCAGCAGCTCCTCCTCGGTCGGCGGGGAGCTGTTTTTT.

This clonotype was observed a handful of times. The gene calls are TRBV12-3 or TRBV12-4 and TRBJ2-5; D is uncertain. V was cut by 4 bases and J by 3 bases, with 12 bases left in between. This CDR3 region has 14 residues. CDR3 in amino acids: CASSSQDTKETQYF. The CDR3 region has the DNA TGTGCCAGCAGTTCCCAAGATACCAAAGAGACCCAGTACTTC.

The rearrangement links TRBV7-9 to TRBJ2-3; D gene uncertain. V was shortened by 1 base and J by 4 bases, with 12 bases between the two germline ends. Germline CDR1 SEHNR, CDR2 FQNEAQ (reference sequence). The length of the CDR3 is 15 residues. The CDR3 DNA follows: TGTGCCAGCAGCTTAGTGGGATTCGGTTCAGATACGCAGTATTTT. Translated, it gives CASSLVGFGSDTQYF.